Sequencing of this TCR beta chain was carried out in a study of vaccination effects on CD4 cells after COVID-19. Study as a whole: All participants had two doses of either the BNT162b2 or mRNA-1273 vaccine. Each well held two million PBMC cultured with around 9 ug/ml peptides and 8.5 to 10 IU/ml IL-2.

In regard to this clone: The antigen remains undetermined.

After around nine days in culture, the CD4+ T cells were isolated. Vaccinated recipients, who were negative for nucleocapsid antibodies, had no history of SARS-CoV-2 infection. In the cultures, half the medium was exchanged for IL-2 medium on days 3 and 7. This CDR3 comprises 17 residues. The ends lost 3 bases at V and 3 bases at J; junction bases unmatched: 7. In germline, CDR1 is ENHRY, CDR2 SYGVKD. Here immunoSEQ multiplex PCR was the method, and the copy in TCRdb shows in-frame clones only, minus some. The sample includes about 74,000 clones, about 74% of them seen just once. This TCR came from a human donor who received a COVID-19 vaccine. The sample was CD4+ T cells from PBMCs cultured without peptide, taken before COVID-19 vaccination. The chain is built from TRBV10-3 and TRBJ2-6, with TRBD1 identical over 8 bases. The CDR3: CAISDRQGAGGANVLTF. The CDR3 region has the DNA TGTGCCATCAGTGATAGGCAGGGGGCTGGTGGGGCCAACGTCCTGACTTTC.